Included here is one T cell receptor (beta chain) sequence, with context. The data derive from a study of T cell responses to AZD1222 COVID-19 vaccine. This CDR3 is 12 amino acids long. CDR1 is MNHNY and CDR2 is SVGAGI in the germline V gene (reference sequence). The V and J ends lost 3 bases and 5 bases respectively, with 7 bases between them. Repertoires were generated with immunoSEQ multiplex PCR, while TCRdb's copy carries only in-frame clones and drops some. The sample has about 180,000 clones, around 94% seen once. The material sequenced was peripheral blood, taken 28 days after the second AZD1222 dose. V gene TRBV6-6 combines with J gene TRBJ2-5; no reliable D call. The receptor's source is an adult who received the AZD1222 COVID-19 vaccine. The CDR3 sequence: CASSYPGETQYF. The CDR3 nucleotides read TGTGCCAGCAGTTATCCCGGGGAGACCCAGTACTTC.